These 18 T cell receptor beta chains were all obtained from the same sample, sequenced in a study of OX40 agonist ivuxolimab in advanced cancers. Sequenced by immunoSEQ multiplex PCR; TCRdb stores in-frame clones only, minus some. The sample contains roughly 90,000 clones, less than 95% of which appear only once. This material consisted of CD4+ or CD8+ T cells sorted from blood, taken in a trial of the OX40 agonist ivuxolimab. The receptors shown here come from an adult with an advanced solid tumor such as melanoma, head and neck, liver or kidney cancer.

The V and J genes are TRBV19 and TRBJ1-1; tentatively, D is TRBD1 (5 bases). This CDR3 spans 17 amino acids. Germline V gene data show CDR1 as LNHDA and CDR2 as SQIVND (reference sequence). Between the trimmed V and J ends, which lost 3 bases and 1 base, there was a span of 18 bases. DNA of the CDR3: TGTGCCAGTAGTATTCTATGGTCGGGGCCAGAGAACACTGAAGCTTTCTTT. This sequence encodes CASSILWSGPENTEAFF.

This chain uses TRBV5-1 with TRBJ1-4; a possible D gene is TRBD1 (6 bases). V lost 1 base, J lost 8 bases, and 15 bases lay in between. The CDR3 consists of 15 residues. CDR1 and CDR2 (germline): SGHRS, YFSETQ. CDR3 in amino acids: CASSLQGNLGEKLFF. The CDR3 nucleotides read TGCGCCAGCAGCTTGCAGGGGAACCTGGGAGAAAAACTGTTTTTT.

This chain connects TRBV27 to TRBJ2-1, with no clear D. The CDR3 totals 16 residues. Trimming pared 5 bases from V and 0 bases from J, leaving 14 bases between. Looked up from germline, CDR1 is MNHEY and CDR2 is SMNVEV (reference sequence). The chain's CDR3 is CASSMLPASSYNEQFF. CDR3 bases: TGTGCCAGCAGTATGCTCCCGGCGAGCTCCTACAATGAGCAGTTCTTC.

The chain joins TRBV18 to TRBJ2-1; TRBD1 matches 7 bases. The CDR3 runs 15 residues. V trimming: 4 bases; J trimming: 7 bases; junction bases outside the gene matches: 10. Looked up from germline, CDR1 is KGHSH and CDR2 is LQKENI. CDR3 loop: CASSQEQGSSNEQFF. CDR3 in DNA: TGTGCCAGCTCACAAGAACAGGGGTCCTCTAATGAGCAGTTCTTC.

The rearrangement uses TRBV7-9 and TRBJ1-2, with D uncertain. Deletions cut 1 base from V and 0 bases from J, with 9 bases between. Per germline, CDR1 SEHNR and CDR2 FQNEAQ (reference sequence). This CDR3 has 15 amino acids. The DNA for the CDR3 is TGTGCCAGCAGCTTAGAAGCCGTCGCTAACTATGGCTACACCTTC. This sequence encodes CASSLEAVANYGYTF.

This clone was observed once. V usage is TRBV5-6 and J usage is TRBJ2-1; D perhaps matches TRBD2 (5 bases). Trimming left V 2 bases short and J 1 base short, with 7 bases between. Germline V lookup: CDR1 SGHDT, CDR2 YYEEEE. This CDR3 is 14 amino acids long. Here the CDR3 reads CASSFGDSYNEQFF. In nucleotides, the CDR3 is TGTGCCAGCAGCTTCGGGGATTCCTACAATGAGCAGTTCTTC.

This clone was found once. The chain recombines TRBV5-4 with TRBJ1-4; no firm D call. The CDR3 is made up of 14 amino acids. Trimming pared 5 bases from V and 0 bases from J, leaving 8 bases between. CDR1 is SGHNT, CDR2 YYREEE, per germline (reference sequence). The CDR3 DNA follows: TGTGCCAGCAGTAAGGATGCAACTAATGAAAAACTGTTTTTT. The encoded protein is CASSKDATNEKLFF.

The chain employs TRBV5-1 and TRBJ2-2; 7 bases agree with TRBD2. Germline assignment: CDR1 SGHRS and CDR2 YFSETQ. CDR3 length: 16 amino acids. J lost 3 bases, V lost 4 bases, and 9 bases had no gene match. CDR3 DNA sequence: TGCGCCAGCAGCCCCGTTGGCGGGAGCGACACCGGGGAGCTGTTTTTT. The encoded protein is CASSPVGGSDTGELFF.

The chain carries TRBV7-9 and TRBJ1-4; D is perhaps TRBD1 (5 bases). Trimming stripped 6 bases from V and 6 bases from J, with 14 bases between. The CDR3 contains 14 residues. Germline V gives CDR1 SEHNR, CDR2 FQNEAQ (reference sequence). The CDR3 loop is CASRLDRGDEKLFF. In DNA, the CDR3 is TGTGCCAGCAGGTTGGATAGGGGCGATGAAAAACTGTTTTTT.

V and J are TRBV11-3 and TRBJ2-1; 8 bases are shared with TRBD1. Germline CDR1 reads SGHNT; CDR2 reads YENEEA. The CDR3 is 17 amino acids. Trimming at V came to 5 bases and at J to 8 bases, leaving 17 bases not matched to a gene. The CDR3 loop reads CASSGFPGTGGKDEQFF. The DNA of the CDR3 is TGTGCCAGCAGCGGATTTCCCGGGACAGGTGGGAAAGATGAGCAGTTCTTC.

CDR3 in DNA: TGTGCCAGTAGTTTTCGGACAGCCTACGAGCAGTACTTC. This sequence encodes CASSFRTAYEQYF. The chain couples TRBV19 to TRBJ2-7, with D possibly being TRBD1 (6 bases). V was pared by 5 bases and J by 2 bases, with 10 bases between. Germline loops: CDR1 LNHDA, CDR2 SQIVND (reference sequence). CDR3 length: 13 residues.

This rearrangement joins TRBV4-1 to TRBJ2-5, with D perhaps given as TRBD1 or TRBD2 (5 bases each). The CDR3 sequence is 14 residues long. The germline gives CDR1 MGHRA, CDR2 YSYEKL. V lost 1 base, J lost 3 bases, and 9 bases lay in between. The CDR3, as DNA: TGCGCCAGCAGCCAAGTTGAGGGGAAAGAGACCCAGTACTTC. This translates into CASSQVEGKETQYF.

The CDR3 region has the DNA TGTGCCAGCAGCTTAGCGGGGGCTAGCGGGTCCCAGTACTTC. Protein product: CASSLAGASGSQYF. J is TRBJ2-5 and V is TRBV7-9; 8 nucleotides agree with TRBD2. CDR1 and CDR2 (germline): SEHNR, FQNEAQ (reference sequence). With V trimmed by 0 bases and J by 9 bases, 6 bases remained unmatched. This CDR3 is 14 amino acids long.

The V gene is TRBV30, the J gene TRBJ2-2, with D possibly matching TRBD1 (5 bases). V dropped 3 bases and J dropped 2 bases, with 7 bases sitting between them. The CDR3 contains 13 residues. Germline CDR1 GTSNPN, CDR2 SVGIG (reference sequence). The CDR3 coding sequence is TGTGCCTGGAGACAGGAAAACACCGGGGAGCTGTTTTTT. As protein: CAWRQENTGELFF.

This chain links TRBV19 with TRBJ2-2; the D is unclear. CDR1 is LNHDA and CDR2 is SQIVND in the germline V gene (reference sequence). The CDR3 spans 14 residues. V lost 2 bases and J lost 6, with 10 bases in between. This CDR3 is CASSIWGTPGELFF. CDR3 coding DNA: TGTGCCAGTAGTATATGGGGTACCCCCGGGGAGCTGTTTTTT.

The chain carries TRBV25-1 and TRBJ2-3; 11 nucleotides align to TRBD2. CDR1 and CDR2 (germline): MGHDK, SYGVNS. CDR3 length: 17 amino acids. V trimming: 1 base; J trimming: 2 bases; junction bases outside the gene matches: 5. The CDR3 is CASSEFLAGGPTDTQYF. CDR3 in DNA: TGTGCCAGCAGTGAATTCCTAGCGGGAGGCCCCACAGATACGCAGTATTTT.

The V gene is TRBV21-1, the J gene TRBJ2-5; the D call of TRBD2 is as the table states it, not checked on the DNA. TRBV21-1 counts as a pseudogene. The CDR3 runs to 17 residues. The CDR3 sequence is CASSKTGTIPYQETQYF. Written as DNA, the CDR3 is TGTGCCAGCAGCAAAACAGGGACTATCCCGTACCAAGAGACCCAGTACTTC.

The V call is TRBV5-1, the J call TRBJ2-7, with D possibly matching TRBD2 (6 bases). The CDR3 extends over 13 amino acids. Germline assignment: CDR1 SGHRS and CDR2 YFSETQ. V shed 7 bases and J shed 0 bases, with 11 bases lying between them. The CDR3 nucleotides are TGCGCCAGCCGGGACTCAAGCTCCTACGAGCAGTACTTC. This sequence encodes CASRDSSSYEQYF.